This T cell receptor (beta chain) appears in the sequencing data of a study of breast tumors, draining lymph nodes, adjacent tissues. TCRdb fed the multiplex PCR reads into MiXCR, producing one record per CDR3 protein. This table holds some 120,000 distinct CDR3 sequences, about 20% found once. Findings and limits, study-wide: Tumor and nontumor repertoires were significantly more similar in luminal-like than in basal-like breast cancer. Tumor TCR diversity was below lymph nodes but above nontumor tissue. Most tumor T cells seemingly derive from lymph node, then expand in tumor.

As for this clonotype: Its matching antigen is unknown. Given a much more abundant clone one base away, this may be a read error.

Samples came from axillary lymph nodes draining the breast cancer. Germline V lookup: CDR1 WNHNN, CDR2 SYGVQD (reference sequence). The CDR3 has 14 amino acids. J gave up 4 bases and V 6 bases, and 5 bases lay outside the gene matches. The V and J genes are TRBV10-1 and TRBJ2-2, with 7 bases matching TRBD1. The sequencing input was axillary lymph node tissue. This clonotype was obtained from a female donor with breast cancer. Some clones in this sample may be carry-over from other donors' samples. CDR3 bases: TGCGCCAGCAGGGTGACAGGGCCCACCGGGGAGCTGTTTTTT. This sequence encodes CASRVTGPTGELFF.